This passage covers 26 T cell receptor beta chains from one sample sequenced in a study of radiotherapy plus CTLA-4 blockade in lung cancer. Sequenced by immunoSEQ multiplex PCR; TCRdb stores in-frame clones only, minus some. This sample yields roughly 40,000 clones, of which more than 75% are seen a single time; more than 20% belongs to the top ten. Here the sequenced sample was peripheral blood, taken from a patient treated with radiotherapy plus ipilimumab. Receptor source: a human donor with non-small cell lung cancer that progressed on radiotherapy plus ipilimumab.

The CDR3 bases are TGTGCCAGTAGTATCGTAACTGAAGCTTTCTTT. This gives the protein CASSIVTEAFF. The chain couples TRBV19 to TRBJ1-1, with no clear D. The V gene's germline CDR1 is LNHDA and CDR2 SQIVND (reference sequence). The CDR3 sequence is 11 residues long. Trimming cost V 3 bases and J 5 bases, with 4 bases left between them.

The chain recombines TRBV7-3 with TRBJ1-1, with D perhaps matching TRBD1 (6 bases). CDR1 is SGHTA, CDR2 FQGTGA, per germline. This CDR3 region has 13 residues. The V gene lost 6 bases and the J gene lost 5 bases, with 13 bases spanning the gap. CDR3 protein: CASSRRGLTEAFF. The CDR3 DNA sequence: TGTGCCAGCAGTCGGCGGGGGCTAACTGAAGCTTTCTTT.

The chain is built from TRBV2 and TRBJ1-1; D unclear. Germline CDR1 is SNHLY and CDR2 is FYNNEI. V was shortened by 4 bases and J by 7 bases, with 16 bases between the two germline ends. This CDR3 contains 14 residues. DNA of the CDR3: TGTGCCAGCAGTGGGGCGGGCCGTCAACTTGAAGCTTTCTTT. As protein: CASSGAGRQLEAFF.

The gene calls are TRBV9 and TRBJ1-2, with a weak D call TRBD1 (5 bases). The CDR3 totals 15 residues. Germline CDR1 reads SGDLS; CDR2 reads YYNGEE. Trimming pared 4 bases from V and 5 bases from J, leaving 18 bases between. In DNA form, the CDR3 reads TGTGCCAGCAGCTTTCTTGGGACTCATGGGTATGGCTACACCTTC. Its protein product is CASSFLGTHGYGYTF.

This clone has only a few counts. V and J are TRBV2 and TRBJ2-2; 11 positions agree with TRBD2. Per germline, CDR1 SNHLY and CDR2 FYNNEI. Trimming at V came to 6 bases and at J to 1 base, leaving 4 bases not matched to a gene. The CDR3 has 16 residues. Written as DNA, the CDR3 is TGTGCCAGCAGGGTCGGGACTAGCGGGAACACCGGGGAGCTGTTTTTT. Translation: CASRVGTSGNTGELFF.

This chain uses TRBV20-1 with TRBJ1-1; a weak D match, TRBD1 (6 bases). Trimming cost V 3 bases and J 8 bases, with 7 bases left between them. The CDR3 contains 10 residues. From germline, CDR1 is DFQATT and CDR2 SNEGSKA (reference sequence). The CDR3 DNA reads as TGCAGTGCTAGTGGGACAGAAGCTTTCTTT. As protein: CSASGTEAFF.

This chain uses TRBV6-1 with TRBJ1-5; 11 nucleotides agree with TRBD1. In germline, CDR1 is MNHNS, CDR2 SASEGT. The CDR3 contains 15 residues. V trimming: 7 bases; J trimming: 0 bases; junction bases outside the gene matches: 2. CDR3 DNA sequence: TGTGCCAGCAAGGGGACAGGGGGTAGCAATCAGCCCCAGCATTTT. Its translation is CASKGTGGSNQPQHF.

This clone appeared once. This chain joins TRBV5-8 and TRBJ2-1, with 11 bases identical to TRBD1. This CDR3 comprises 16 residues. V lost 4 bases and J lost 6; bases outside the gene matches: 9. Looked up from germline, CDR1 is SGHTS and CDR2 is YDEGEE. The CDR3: CASSPTTGTGGNEQFF. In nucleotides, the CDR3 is TGTGCCAGCAGCCCTACTACCGGGACAGGGGGCAATGAGCAGTTCTTC.

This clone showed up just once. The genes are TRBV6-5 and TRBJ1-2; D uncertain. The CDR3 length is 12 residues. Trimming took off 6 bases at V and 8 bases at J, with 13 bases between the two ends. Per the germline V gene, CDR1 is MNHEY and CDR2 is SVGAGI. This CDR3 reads CASRRESGGYTF. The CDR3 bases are TGTGCCAGCAGGCGGGAATCGGGGGGCTACACCTTC.

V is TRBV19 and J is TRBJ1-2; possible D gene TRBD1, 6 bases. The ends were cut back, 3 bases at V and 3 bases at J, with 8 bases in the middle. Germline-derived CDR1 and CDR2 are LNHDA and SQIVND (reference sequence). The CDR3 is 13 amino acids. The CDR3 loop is CASSIGGYYGYTF. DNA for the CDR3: TGTGCCAGTAGTATTGGGGGCTACTATGGCTACACCTTC.

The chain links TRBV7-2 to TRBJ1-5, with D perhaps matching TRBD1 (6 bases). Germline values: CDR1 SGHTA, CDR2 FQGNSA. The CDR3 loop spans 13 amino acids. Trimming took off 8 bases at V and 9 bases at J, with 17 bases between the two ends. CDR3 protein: CASATAGGPPQHF. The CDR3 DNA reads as TGTGCCAGCGCAACGGCGGGGGGGCCGCCCCAGCATTTT.

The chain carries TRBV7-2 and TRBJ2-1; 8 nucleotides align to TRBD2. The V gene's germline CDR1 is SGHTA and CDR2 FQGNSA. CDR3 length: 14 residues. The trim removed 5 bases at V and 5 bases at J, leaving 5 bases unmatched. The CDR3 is CASSLGRANNEQFF. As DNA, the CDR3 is TGTGCCAGCAGCCTCGGGAGGGCGAACAATGAGCAGTTCTTC.

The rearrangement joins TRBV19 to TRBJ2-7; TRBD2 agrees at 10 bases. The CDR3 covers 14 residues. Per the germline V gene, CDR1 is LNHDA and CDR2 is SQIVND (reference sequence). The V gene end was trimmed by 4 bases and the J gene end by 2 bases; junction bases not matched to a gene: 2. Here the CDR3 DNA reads TGTGCCAGTAGTACTAGCGGGGGTACCTACGAGCAGTACTTC. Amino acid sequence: CASSTSGGTYEQYF.

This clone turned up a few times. The DNA for the CDR3 is TGTGCCAGCAGCTTAGTCGGGGGCTACGAGCAGTACTTC. Amino acid sequence: CASSLVGGYEQYF. The rearrangement links TRBV11-2 to TRBJ2-7; D is possibly TRBD2 (6 bases). The germline V gene has CDR1 SGHAT and CDR2 FQNNGV. The germline V and J ends were trimmed by 1 base and 3 bases, with 7 bases remaining between them. This CDR3 has 13 amino acids.

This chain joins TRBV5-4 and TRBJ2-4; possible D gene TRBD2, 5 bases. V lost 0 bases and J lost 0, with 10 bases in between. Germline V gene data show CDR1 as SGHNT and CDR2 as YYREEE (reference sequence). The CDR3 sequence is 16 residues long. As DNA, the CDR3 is TGTGCCAGCAGCTTGGCGGGGTCCCTAGCCAAAAACATTCAGTACTTC. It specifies CASSLAGSLAKNIQYF.

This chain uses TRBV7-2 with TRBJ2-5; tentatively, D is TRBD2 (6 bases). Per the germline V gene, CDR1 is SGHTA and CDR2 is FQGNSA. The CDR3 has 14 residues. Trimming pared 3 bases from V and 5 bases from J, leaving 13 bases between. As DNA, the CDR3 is TGTGCCAGCAGCTTTCAGGAGGGCGGCGAGACCCAGTACTTC. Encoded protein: CASSFQEGGETQYF.

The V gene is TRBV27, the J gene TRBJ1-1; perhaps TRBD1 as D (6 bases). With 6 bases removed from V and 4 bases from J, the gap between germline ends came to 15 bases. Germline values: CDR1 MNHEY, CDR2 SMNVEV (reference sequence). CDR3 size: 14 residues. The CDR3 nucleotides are TGTGCCAGCAGAAACCCTACAGGGTTCACTGAAGCTTTCTTT. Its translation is CASRNPTGFTEAFF.

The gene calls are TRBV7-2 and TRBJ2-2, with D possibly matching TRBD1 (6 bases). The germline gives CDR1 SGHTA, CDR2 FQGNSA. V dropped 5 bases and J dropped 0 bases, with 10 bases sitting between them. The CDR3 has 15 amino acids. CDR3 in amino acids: CASSSQGTNTGELFF. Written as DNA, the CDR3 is TGTGCCAGCAGCAGTCAGGGGACGAACACCGGGGAGCTGTTTTTT. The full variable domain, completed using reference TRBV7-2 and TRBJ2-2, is GAGVSQSPSNKVTEKGKDVELRCDPISGHTALYWYRQSLGQGLEFLIYFQGNSAPDKSGLPSDRFSAERTGGSVSTLTIQRTQQEDSAVYLCASSSQGTNTGELFFGEGSRLTVL.

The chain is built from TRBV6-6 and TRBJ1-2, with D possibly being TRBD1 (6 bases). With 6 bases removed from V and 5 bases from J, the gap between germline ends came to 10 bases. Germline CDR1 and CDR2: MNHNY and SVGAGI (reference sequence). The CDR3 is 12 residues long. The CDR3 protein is CASRGQGYGYTF. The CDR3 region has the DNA TGTGCCAGCAGGGGACAAGGGTATGGCTACACCTTC.

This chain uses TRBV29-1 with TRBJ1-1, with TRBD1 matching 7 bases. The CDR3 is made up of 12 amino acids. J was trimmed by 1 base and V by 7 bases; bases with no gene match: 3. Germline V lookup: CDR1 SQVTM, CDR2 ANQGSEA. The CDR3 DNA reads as TGCAGCGGTGACAGGGCGAACACTGAAGCTTTCTTT. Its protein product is CSGDRANTEAFF.

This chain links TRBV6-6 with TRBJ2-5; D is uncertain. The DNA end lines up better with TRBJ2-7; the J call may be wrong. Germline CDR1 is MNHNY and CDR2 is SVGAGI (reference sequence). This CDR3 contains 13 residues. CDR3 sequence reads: CASSTTSAYEQYF. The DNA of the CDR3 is TGTGCCAGCAGTACTACCTCGGCCTACGAGCAGTACTTC.

The CDR3 region has the DNA TGTGCCAGCAGGAACAGTCCCTACGAGCAGTACTTC. This gives the protein CASRNSPYEQYF. V usage is TRBV6-5 and J usage is TRBJ2-7; D is unclear. This CDR3 has 12 residues. V lost 6 bases, J lost 2 bases, and 8 bases lay in between. CDR1 MNHEY and CDR2 SVGAGI come from the germline V gene.

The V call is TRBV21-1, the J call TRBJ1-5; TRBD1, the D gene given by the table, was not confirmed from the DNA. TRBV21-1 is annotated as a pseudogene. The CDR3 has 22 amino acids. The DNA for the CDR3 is TGTGCCAGCAGCGCTTCCCACAGGGTCCCGATATGTCATCCATATAGCAATCAGCCCCAGCATTTT. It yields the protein CASSASHRVPICHPYSNQPQHF.

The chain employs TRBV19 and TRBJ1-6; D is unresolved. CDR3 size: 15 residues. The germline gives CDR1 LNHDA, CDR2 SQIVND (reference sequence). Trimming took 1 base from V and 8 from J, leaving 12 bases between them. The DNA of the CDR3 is TGTGCCAGTAGTATAGGGGCAGACCAATATTCACCCCTCCACTTT. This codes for CASSIGADQYSPLHF.

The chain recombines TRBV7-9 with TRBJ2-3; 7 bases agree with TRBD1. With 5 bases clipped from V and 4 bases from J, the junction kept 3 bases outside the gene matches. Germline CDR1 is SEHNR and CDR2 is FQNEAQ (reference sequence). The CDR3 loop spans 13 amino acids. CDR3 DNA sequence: TGTGCCAGCAGCGACAGGGTCTCAGATACGCAGTATTTT. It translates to CASSDRVSDTQYF.

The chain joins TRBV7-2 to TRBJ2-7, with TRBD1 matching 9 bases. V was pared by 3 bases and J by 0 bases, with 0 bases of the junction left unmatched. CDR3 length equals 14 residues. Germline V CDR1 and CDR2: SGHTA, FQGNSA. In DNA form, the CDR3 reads TGTGCCAGCAGCTTGACAGGGGGCTCCTACGAGCAGTACTTC. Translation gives CASSLTGGSYEQYF.